This TCR beta chain was sequenced during a study of blood T cell repertoires in COVID-19. Original processing methods: Using reference gene primer amplification, nucleated cell counts were estimated. Some clones are missing from TCRdb's copy, which holds only in-frame ones; the method was immunoSEQ multiplex PCR. The DNA gave D and trimming, while V, J and clone size come from that table. The sample shows 150,000 to 200,000 clones, over 85% of them seen only once. This TCR was recovered from a man aged 60-69 years with active or convalescent COVID-19. The sample consisted of peripheral blood.

CDR3 region: CASSRDTYNEQFF. The CDR3 DNA is TGCGCCAGCAGCCGGGACACGTACAATGAGCAGTTCTTC. The chain employs TRBV5-1 and TRBJ2-1; TRBD1 might be the D (6 bases). Trimming left V 4 bases short and J 4 bases short, with 9 bases between. The germline gives CDR1 SGHRS, CDR2 YFSETQ. The CDR3 length is 13 residues.